This TCR beta chain was documented in a study of CD8 T cells in Susac syndrome. When the RNA was reverse transcribed, random hexamers were used with an input of about 0.5 to 1 ug. From the immunoSEQ multiplex PCR reads, TCRdb called clonotypes with MiXCR, one entry per CDR3 protein. The sample has about 19,000 distinct CDR3 sequences; approximately 95% are singletons. This CDR3 comprises 9 residues. Healthy donors were controls matched for age and sex. The source is a human donor in good health. The chain uses TRBV21-1 and TRBJ2-1; the table calls TRBD1, which could not be checked here. TRBV21-1 is given as a pseudogene. The sample taken for sequencing was CD8+ T cells from PBMCs. CDR3 nucleotide sequence: TGTGCCAGCGTCGGGACGCAGTTCTTC. Translating gives CASVGTQFF.